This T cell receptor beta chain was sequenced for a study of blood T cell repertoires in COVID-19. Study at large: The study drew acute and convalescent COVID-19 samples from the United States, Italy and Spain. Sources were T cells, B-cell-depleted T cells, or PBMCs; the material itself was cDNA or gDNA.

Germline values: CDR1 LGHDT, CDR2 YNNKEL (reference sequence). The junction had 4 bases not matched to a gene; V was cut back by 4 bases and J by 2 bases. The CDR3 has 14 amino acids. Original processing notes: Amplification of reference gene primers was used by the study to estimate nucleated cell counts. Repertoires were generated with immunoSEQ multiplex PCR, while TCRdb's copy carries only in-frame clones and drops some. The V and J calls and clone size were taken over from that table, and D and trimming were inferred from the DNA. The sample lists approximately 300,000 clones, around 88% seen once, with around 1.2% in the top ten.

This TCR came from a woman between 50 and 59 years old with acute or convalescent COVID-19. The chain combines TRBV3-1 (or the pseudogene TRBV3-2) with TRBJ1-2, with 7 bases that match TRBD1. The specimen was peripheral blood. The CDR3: CASSPIQGNYGYTF. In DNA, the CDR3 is TGTGCCAGCAGCCCTATACAGGGGAACTATGGCTACACCTTC.